This T cell receptor (beta chain) was recovered during a study of human T cells and chemical hapten exposure. Study at large: For sensitization, 2% DPC was applied to a 2 cm by 2 cm patch of upper inner arm skin.

Points from the study as a whole: Counts of TCRs expanded at PT1 correlated positively with patch test score. Controls had significantly fewer large CDR3 similarity clusters than were formed by expanded TCRs.

In its sample, this clonotype was seen many times. Antigen specificity is unknown. Time point here: patch test 2, 6 weeks after DPC sensitization. Noted treatment: therapeutic diphenylcyclopropenone sensitization with weekly scalp DPC. TCRdb called the RACE reads again in MiXCR, with one record for every CDR3 protein. Found here are some 80,000 distinct CDR3 sequences, around a tenth of them singletons; the top ten hold 1.5% to 2%. V was trimmed by 5 bases and J by 6 bases, leaving 12 bases between them. CDR1 is SGHNT and CDR2 is YYREEE in the germline V gene (reference sequence). The CDR3 length is 13 residues.

This chain joins TRBV5-4 and TRBJ2-4; TRBD1 is a possible D gene (6 bases). The source of this sequence is a man aged 18 to 35 with alopecia areata. Some clones in this sample may be carry-over from other donors' samples. Sequenced material: whole blood, taken in connection with sensitization to the hapten diphenylcyclopropenone (DPC). DNA for the CDR3: TGTGCCAGCAGTTTAGGACAGAGAAACATTCAGTACTTC. Its translation: CASSLGQRNIQYF. The variable domain in full, with the rest retrieved from reference TRBV5-4 and TRBJ2-4, is ETGVTQSPTHLIKTRGQQVTLRCSSQSGHNTVSWYQQALGQGPQFIFQYYREEENGRGNFPPRFSGLQFPNYSSELNVNALELDDSALYLCASSLGQRNIQYFGAGTRLSVL.